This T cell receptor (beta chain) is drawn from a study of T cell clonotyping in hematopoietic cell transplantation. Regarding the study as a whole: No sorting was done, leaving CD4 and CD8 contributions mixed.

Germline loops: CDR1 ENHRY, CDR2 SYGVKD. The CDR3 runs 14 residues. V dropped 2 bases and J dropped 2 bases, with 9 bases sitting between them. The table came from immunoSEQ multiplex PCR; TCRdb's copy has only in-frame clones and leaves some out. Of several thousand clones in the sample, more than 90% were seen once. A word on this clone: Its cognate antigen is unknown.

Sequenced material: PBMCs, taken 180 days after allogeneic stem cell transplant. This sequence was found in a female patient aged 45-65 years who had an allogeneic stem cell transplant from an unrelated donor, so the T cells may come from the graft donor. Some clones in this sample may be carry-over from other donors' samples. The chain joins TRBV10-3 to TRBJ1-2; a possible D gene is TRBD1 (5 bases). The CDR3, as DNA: TGTGCCATCAGTGAGGGGGGACGCAACTATGGCTACACCTTC. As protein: CAISEGGRNYGYTF.